This TCR beta chain was found in a study of T-cell memory formation after mild COVID-19. Across the whole study: The study found TCR clusters largely donor specific.

In the case of this clonotype: Its antigen is currently unknown.

TCRdb processed the 5' RACE reads anew with MiXCR; each CDR3 protein has one entry. This sample has 450,000 to 700,000 distinct CDR3 sequences, with roughly 18% found just once. Broader study findings: Shrinking CD4+ clones were chiefly CM and EM; CD8+ ones were chiefly EMRA.

Material: PBMCs or a T cell subset sorted from them (not recorded which). The receptor was derived from an adult woman who had mild COVID-19 (a few samples of this study predate the infection). Cell type and time point are not known.

CDR3: CASSFLSVGYGYTF. The CDR3 bases are TGCGCCAGCAGCTTTCTGTCGGTGGGATATGGCTACACCTTC. This chain joins TRBV5-1 and TRBJ1-2; D uncertain. V was pared by 2 bases and J by 5 bases, with 13 bases between. The germline V gene has CDR1 SGHRS and CDR2 YFSETQ. This CDR3 comprises 14 residues.